A single count supports the clone carrying this TCR beta chain. The time point is: pre-sensitization, week 0. Treatment defined: therapeutic diphenylcyclopropenone sensitization with weekly scalp DPC. Venepuncture was done earlier than the placement of each patch test. This record belongs to a study of human T cells and chemical hapten exposure. The CDR3 is made up of 14 amino acids. V dropped 6 bases and J dropped 6 bases, with 15 bases sitting between them. Germline CDR1 ENHRY, CDR2 SYGVKD. MiXCR was run by TCRdb on the RACE reads, yielding one entry per CDR3 protein. Found here are 300,000 to 450,000 distinct CDR3 sequences, about 5.4% of them singletons; the top ten hold more than 8%.

Sample: whole blood, taken in connection with sensitization to the hapten diphenylcyclopropenone (DPC). This clonotype was sampled from a woman in her late teens or twenties with alopecia areata. Some clones in this sample may be carry-over from other donors' samples. V gene TRBV10-3 combines with J gene TRBJ2-1; tentatively, D is TRBD2 (5 bases). CDR3 loop: CAISPGVPGNEQFF. CDR3 DNA: TGTGCCATCAGCCCCGGGGTTCCGGGCAATGAGCAGTTCTTC.